This TCR beta chain was recorded in a study of PD-L1 blockade in urothelial cancer. Time point: pretreatment peripheral blood. The assay was immunoSEQ multiplex PCR, and TCRdb's table has in-frame clones only and misses some. The profile covers fewer than 40,000 clones, with roughly nine tenths appearing a single time and around 10% taken by the ten largest. The clonotype originates from a woman aged 60-70 years with urothelial cancer. This material consisted of PBMCs, taken around atezolizumab (anti-PD-L1) treatment.

As DNA, the CDR3 is TGTGCCAGCAGTGATTCGGCTAGGGGCCCGTACGAGCAGTACTTC. Its protein product is CASSDSARGPYEQYF. The V and J genes are TRBV6-1 and TRBJ2-7, with D perhaps matching TRBD1 (5 bases). This CDR3 spans 15 amino acids. Trimming took 3 bases from V and 4 from J, leaving 16 bases between them. Germline-derived CDR1 and CDR2 are MNHNS and SASEGT.